This T cell receptor beta chain derives from a study of blood T cell repertoires in COVID-19 (TCRdb year 2020). About the full investigation: Samples covering the acute and convalescent phases of COVID-19 were provided by collaborators in the United States, Italy and Spain. The material from the prospective study consisted of cDNA or gDNA derived from T cells, B-cell-depleted T cells, or PBMCs. The dataset comprised deeply sampled blood TCRbeta repertoires from subjects exposed to, actively infected with, or recovered from COVID-19. The repertoires were released in a freely available public database intended as a resource for research on the immune response to SARS-CoV-2. The samples were drawn from two sources: the first 160 participants of the ongoing ImmuneRACE study, and 1,254 subjects contributed by 6 global collaborators. Sample metadata almost always included a de-identified subject ID, COVID-19 status, age in years and sex. Where available, HLA class I and class II types were taken from metadata supplied by the sample provider and were not determined by assay-based typing. General study outcomes and caveats: The amount of clinical and demographic metadata varied by source and participant and was provided uncurated.

Worth noting for this clone: Its cognate antigen has yet to be identified. Base qualities are not at hand, and no much larger clone is one base apart.

Participants in the prospective study were aged roughly 18 to 100 years, lived in under 30 United States geographic areas, and enrolled through a virtual design. Cohort assignment in the prospective study relied on participant-reported clinical history from a screening survey and a study questionnaire. For ImmuneRACE Cohort 3, a participant was defined as recovered based on two consecutive negative NP/OP PCR tests, clearance by a healthcare professional, or resolution of symptoms. Each participant in the prospective study had whole blood, serum and a nasopharyngeal or oropharyngeal swab collected by mobile phlebotomists. Additional blood draws and questionnaires over an approximately 2-month period could optionally be provided by prospective study participants. Before DNA extraction, prospective study blood samples were shipped either frozen or at room temperature. TCRbeta CDR3 regions were amplified from genomic DNA using the immunoSEQ Assay, a bias-controlled multiplex PCR. The study's own analysis went as follows. Nucleated cell counts per sample were estimated from amplification of reference gene primers within the assay. To quantify the absolute abundance of each unique TCRbeta CDR3 rearrangement, sequence reads were collapsed and filtered. For each sample, productive Simpson clonality was calculated as the square root of Simpson's diversity index across productive rearrangements. This is the immuneACCESS table as TCRdb keeps it, with only in-frame sequences that have V and J called. A part of the clones is gone; compared with another copy, unresolved V genes explain less than half, and the rest is unexplained. That table furnishes V, J and clone size, whereas the DNA furnished D and trimming. Counted in this sample were over 150,000 clones; about 88% of them appeared once. The ten most abundant clones make up approximately 3% of the sample.

As encoded in the germline V gene (reference sequence), CDR1 is LGHDT while CDR2 is YNNKEL. Trimming leaves V shorter by 3 bases and J shorter by 4 bases, with the junction holding 4 bases beyond the gene matches. The CDR3, from cysteine to phenylalanine, totals 14 residues. This entry keeps only the CDR3 DNA: 42 bases, framed from base 1. In this chain, TRBV3-1 (or the pseudogene TRBV3-2) is recombined with TRBJ2-3, with 7 junctional bases fitting TRBD1. Sequencing used PBMCs or T cells enriched from blood (not recorded which). The sequence was collected from a woman aged 25 to 45 who had recovered from COVID-19. The encoded CDR3 is CASSHTQGADTQYF. The DNA sequence follows: TGTGCCAGCAGCCACACGCAGGGGGCAGATACGCAGTATTTT.